The 9 T cell receptor beta chains below were found in one sample sequenced in a study of blood T cell repertoires in COVID-19. Only in-frame clones appear in the TCRdb table, and some are missing; sequencing was by immunoSEQ multiplex PCR. The sample holds 150,000 to 200,000 clones, 75% to 85% seen once. Source material: PBMCs or T cells enriched from blood (not recorded which). The source of these receptors is a woman between 45 and 65 years old with acute COVID-19.

The CDR3 DNA is TGTGCCAGTAGTTCCCGCCGGACAGCCTTCAATCAGCCCCAGCATTTT. This sequence encodes CASSSRRTAFNQPQHF. This chain links TRBV19 with TRBJ1-5; D may be TRBD1 (6 bases). Germline V gives CDR1 LNHDA, CDR2 SQIVND (reference sequence). Between the trimmed V and J ends, which lost 5 bases and 3 bases, there was a span of 17 bases. The CDR3 is 16 amino acids.

The CDR3 is CASSGTGLGETQYF. CDR3 DNA: TGTGCCAGCAGCGGGACAGGATTGGGAGAGACCCAGTACTTC. The chain links TRBV7-3 to TRBJ2-5; TRBD1 agrees at 8 bases. CDR3 length: 14 amino acids. In germline, CDR1 is SGHTA, CDR2 FQGTGA. Trimming cost V 5 bases and J 4 bases; bases outside gene matches: 6. The whole variable domain, remainder taken from reference TRBV7-3 and TRBJ2-5, is GAGVSQTPSNKVTEKGKYVELRCDPISGHTALYWYRQSLGQGPEFLIYFQGTGAADDSGLPNDRFFAVRPEGSVSTLKIQRTERGDSAVYLCASSGTGLGETQYFGPGTRLLVL.

Note on this clone: A junction boundary mismatches the germline segment, possibly from a read error. The chain uses TRBV3-1 (or the pseudogene TRBV3-2) and TRBJ2-3; perhaps TRBD1 as D (6 bases). This CDR3 is 13 amino acids long. CDR1 is LGHDT, CDR2 YNNKEL, per germline (reference sequence). The CDR3 sequence is CASSHPDRPRMHF. The CDR3 DNA reads as TGTGCCAGCAGCCACCCTGACAGGCCCCGCATGCATTTT.

This sequence joins TRBV29-1 and TRBJ2-1; 7 positions match TRBD2. The CDR3 spans 15 residues. The germline gives CDR1 SQVTM, CDR2 ANQGSEA. J gave up 0 bases and V 3 bases, and 5 bases lay outside the gene matches. The CDR3 sequence: CSVDSGPNSYNEQFF. CDR3 DNA: TGCAGCGTTGATAGCGGGCCTAACTCCTACAATGAGCAGTTCTTC.

J is TRBJ1-5 and V is TRBV4-1; no clear D. Germline values: CDR1 MGHRA, CDR2 YSYEKL. The CDR3 extends over 15 amino acids. Trimming took 0 bases from V and 6 from J, leaving 12 bases between them. The CDR3 DNA sequence: TGCGCCAGCAGCCAAGATCACAGTGAGACTCAGCCCCAGCATTTT. Translation gives CASSQDHSETQPQHF.

The chain uses TRBV7-2 and TRBJ2-2; D is perhaps TRBD2 (6 bases). The CDR3 covers 14 residues. Germline V gene lookup returns CDR1 SGHTA and CDR2 FQGNSA. Trimming pared 8 bases from V and 4 bases from J, leaving 14 bases between. In DNA form, the CDR3 reads TGTGCCAGCCTGGGGCTCGGGGGCACCGGGGAGCTGTTTTTT. It specifies CASLGLGGTGELFF.

The CDR3 nucleotides read TGTGCCAGTACTCCCTGGAGCGGACAGGGCCAGAACACTGAAGCTTTCTTT. Residues: CASTPWSGQGQNTEAFF. This chain links TRBV19 with TRBJ1-1; 8 nucleotides agree with TRBD1. V gave up 7 bases and J gave up 1 base; unmatched junction bases: 14. Germline lookup yields CDR1 LNHDA and CDR2 SQIVND (reference sequence). This CDR3 comprises 17 residues.

A few counts support this clone. The CDR3 DNA reads as TGTGCCAGCAGTTTAATTCTAGCGGGGGGGCCAAATGAGCAGTTCTTC. It encodes CASSLILAGGPNEQFF. V gene TRBV27 combines with J gene TRBJ2-1; 12 bases fit TRBD2. The germline gives CDR1 MNHEY, CDR2 SMNVEV (reference sequence). The ends lost 2 bases at V and 7 bases at J; junction bases unmatched: 6. The CDR3 is 16 amino acids.

In this sample, this clone turned up a few times. This chain uses TRBV6-5 with TRBJ1-2; possible D gene TRBD1, 5 bases. Between the trimmed V and J ends, which lost 2 bases and 0 bases, there was a span of 10 bases. The CDR3 is 15 amino acids. In germline, CDR1 is MNHEY, CDR2 SVGAGI. The CDR3 DNA follows: TGTGCCAGCAGTTACGGGGGGACTCCTAACTATGGCTACACCTTC. Its translation: CASSYGGTPNYGYTF.